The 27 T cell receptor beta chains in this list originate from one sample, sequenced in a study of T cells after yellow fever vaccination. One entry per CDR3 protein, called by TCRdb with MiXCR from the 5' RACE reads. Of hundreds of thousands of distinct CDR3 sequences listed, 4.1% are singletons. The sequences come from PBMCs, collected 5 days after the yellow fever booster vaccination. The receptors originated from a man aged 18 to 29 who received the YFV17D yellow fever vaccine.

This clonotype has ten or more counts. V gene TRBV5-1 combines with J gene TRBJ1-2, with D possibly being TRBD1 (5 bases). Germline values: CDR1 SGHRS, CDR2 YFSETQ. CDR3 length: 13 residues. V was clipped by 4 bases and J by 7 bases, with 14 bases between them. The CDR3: CASSLGGEPGYTF. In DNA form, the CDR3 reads TGCGCCAGCAGCCTGGGGGGGGAGCCTGGCTACACCTTC.

This chain's CDR3 is CASSLFQGAYNSPLHF. In DNA form, the CDR3 reads TGTGCCAGCAGCTTATTCCAGGGGGCTTATAATTCACCCCTCCACTTT. The chain recombines TRBV7-8 with TRBJ1-6, with 8 positions matching TRBD1. This CDR3 is 16 amino acids long. Germline CDR1 SGHVS, CDR2 FQNEAQ. Trimming at V came to 2 bases and at J to 4 bases, leaving 4 bases not matched to a gene.

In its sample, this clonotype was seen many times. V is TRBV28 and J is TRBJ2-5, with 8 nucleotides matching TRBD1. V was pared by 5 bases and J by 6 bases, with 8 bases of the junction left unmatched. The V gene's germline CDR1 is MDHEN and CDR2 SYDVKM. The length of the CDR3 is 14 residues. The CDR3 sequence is CASSRTGNLQTQYF. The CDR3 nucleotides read TGTGCCAGCAGTAGGACAGGGAATCTACAGACCCAGTACTTC.

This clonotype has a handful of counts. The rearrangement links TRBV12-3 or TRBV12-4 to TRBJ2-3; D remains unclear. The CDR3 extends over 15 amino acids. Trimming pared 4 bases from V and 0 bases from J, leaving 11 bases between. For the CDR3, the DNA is TGTGCCAGCAGTTATCTCTATCCGAGCACAGATACGCAGTATTTT. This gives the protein CASSYLYPSTDTQYF.

In nucleotides, the CDR3 is TGTGCCAGCAGCGTTCAGGGAGAACCCTACAATGAGCAGTTCTTC. It encodes CASSVQGEPYNEQFF. The chain employs TRBV9 and TRBJ2-1; possibly TRBD1 or TRBD2 for D (5 bases each). Germline loops: CDR1 SGDLS, CDR2 YYNGEE. Trimming cost V 2 bases and J 2 bases, with 11 bases left between them. This CDR3 spans 15 amino acids.

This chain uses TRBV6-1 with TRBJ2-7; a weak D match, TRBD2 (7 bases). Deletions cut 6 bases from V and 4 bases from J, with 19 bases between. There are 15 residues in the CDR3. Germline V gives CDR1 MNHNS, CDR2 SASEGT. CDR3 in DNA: TGTGCCAGCAGCCCCTATGGGGGGGGCCATTACGAGCAGTACTTC. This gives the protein CASSPYGGGHYEQYF.

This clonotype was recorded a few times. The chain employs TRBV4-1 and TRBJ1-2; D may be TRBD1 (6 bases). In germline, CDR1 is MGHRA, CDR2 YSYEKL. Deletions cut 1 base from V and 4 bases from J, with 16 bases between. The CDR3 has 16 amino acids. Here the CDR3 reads CASSQADRTLSYGYTF. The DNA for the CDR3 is TGCGCCAGCAGCCAAGCAGACAGGACGCTGAGCTATGGCTACACCTTC.

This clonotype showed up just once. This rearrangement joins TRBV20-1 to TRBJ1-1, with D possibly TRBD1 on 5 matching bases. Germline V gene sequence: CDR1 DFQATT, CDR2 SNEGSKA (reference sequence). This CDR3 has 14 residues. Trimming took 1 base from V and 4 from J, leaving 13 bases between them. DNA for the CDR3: TGCAGTGCTAGAGTGGGGGGACCGGGCACTGAAGCTTTCTTT. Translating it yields CSARVGGPGTEAFF.

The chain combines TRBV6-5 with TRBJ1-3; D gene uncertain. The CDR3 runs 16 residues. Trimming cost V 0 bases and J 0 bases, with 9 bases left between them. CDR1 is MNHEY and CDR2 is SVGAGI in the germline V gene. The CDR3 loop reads CASSYSSILSGNTIYF. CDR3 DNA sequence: TGTGCCAGCAGTTACTCTAGTATACTCTCTGGAAACACCATATATTTT.

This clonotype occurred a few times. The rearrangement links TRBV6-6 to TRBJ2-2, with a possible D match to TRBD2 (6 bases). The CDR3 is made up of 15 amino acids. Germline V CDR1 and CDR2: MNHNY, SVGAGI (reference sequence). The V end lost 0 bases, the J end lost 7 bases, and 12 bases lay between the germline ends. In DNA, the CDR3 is TGTGCCAGCAGTTACTCTTCGGGGGTAGGCGGGGAGCTGTTTTTT. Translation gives CASSYSSGVGGELFF.

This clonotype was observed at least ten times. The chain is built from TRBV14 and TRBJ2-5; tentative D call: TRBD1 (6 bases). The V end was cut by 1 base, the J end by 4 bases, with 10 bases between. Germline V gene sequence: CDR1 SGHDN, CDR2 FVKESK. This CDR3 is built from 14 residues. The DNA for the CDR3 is TGTGCCAGCAGCCAAGTCAGGGGTGGAGAGACCCAGTACTTC. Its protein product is CASSQVRGGETQYF. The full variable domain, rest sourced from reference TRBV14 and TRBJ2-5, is EAGVTQFPSHSVIEKGQTVTLRCDPISGHDNLYWYRRVMGKEIKFLLHFVKESKQDESGMPNNRFLAERTGGTYSTLKVQPAELEDSGVYFCASSQVRGGETQYFGPGTRLLVL.

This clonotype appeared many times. The CDR3 loop reads CASSYRSSYNSPLHF. In DNA, the CDR3 is TGTGCCAGCAGCTACAGGAGCTCCTATAATTCACCCCTCCACTTT. This rearrangement joins TRBV7-2 to TRBJ1-6, with D possibly being TRBD1 (5 bases). Germline V lookup: CDR1 SGHTA, CDR2 FQGNSA. The CDR3 runs 15 residues. Trimming stripped 4 bases from V and 0 bases from J, with 7 bases between.

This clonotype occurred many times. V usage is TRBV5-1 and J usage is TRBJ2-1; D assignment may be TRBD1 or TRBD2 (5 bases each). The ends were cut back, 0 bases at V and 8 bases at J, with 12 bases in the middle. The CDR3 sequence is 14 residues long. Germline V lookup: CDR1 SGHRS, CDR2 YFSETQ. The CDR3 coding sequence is TGCGCCAGCAGCTTGGGTGGGGGAAACGATGAGCAGTTCTTC. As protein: CASSLGGGNDEQFF.

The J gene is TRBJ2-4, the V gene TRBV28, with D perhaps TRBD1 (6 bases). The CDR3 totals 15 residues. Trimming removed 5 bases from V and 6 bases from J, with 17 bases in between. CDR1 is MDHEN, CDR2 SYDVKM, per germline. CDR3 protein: CASSAAVGAGNIQYF. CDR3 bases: TGTGCCAGCAGTGCCGCGGTGGGGGCAGGAAACATTCAGTACTTC.

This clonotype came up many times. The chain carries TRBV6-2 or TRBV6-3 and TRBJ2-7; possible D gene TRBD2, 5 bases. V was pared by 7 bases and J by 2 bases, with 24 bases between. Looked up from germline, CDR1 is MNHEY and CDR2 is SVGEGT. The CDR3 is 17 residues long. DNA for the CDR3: TGTGCCAGCAAAAAGATGGGCACCCGAGGGAGCGCCTACGAGCAGTACTTC. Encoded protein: CASKKMGTRGSAYEQYF.

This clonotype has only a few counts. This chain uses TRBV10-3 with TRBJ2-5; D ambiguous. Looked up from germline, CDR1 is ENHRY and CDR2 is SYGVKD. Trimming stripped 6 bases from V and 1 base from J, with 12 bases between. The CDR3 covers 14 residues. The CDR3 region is CAIRSKTGQETQYF. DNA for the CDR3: TGTGCCATCAGGTCCAAGACTGGCCAAGAGACCCAGTACTTC.

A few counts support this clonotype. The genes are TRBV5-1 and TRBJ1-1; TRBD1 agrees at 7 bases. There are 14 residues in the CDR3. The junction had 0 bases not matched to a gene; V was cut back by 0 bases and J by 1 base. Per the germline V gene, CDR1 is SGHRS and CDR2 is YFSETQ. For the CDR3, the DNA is TGCGCCAGCAGCTTGGAGGGGGCGAACACTGAAGCTTTCTTT. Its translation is CASSLEGANTEAFF.

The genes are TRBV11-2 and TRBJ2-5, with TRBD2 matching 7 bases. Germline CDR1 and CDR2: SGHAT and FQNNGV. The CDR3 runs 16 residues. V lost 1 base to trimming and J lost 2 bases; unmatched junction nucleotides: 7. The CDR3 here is CASSLALLGGQETQYF. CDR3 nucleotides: TGTGCCAGCAGCTTAGCCCTTTTGGGAGGGCAAGAGACCCAGTACTTC.

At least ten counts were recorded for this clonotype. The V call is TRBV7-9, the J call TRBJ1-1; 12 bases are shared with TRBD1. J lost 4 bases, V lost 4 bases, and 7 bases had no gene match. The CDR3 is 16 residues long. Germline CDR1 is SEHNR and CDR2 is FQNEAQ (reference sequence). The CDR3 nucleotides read TGTGCCAGCAGCTCGGGACAGGGGGCCCGGGGCACTGAAGCTTTCTTT. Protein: CASSSGQGARGTEAFF.

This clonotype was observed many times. The CDR3 sequence: CASAGIAKNIQYF. The CDR3, as DNA: TGTGCCAGCGCAGGGATAGCCAAAAACATTCAGTACTTC. This chain connects TRBV7-2 to TRBJ2-4; possible D gene TRBD1, 5 bases. Per germline, CDR1 SGHTA and CDR2 FQGNSA. V shed 8 bases and J shed 0 bases, with 8 bases lying between them. The CDR3 consists of 13 residues.

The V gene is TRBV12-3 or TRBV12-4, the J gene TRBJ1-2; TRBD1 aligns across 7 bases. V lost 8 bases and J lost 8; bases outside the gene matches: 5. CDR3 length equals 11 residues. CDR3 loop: CASEGAEGYTF. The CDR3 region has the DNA TGTGCCAGCGAGGGGGCTGAGGGCTACACCTTC.

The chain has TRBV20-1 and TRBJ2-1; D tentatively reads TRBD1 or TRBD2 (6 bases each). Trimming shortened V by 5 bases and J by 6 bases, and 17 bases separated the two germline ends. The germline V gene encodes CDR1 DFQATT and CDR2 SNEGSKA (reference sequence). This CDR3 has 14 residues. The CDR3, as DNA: TGCAGTGCTCCGACCGTCGGAGGGGGCAATGAGCAGTTCTTC. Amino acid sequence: CSAPTVGGGNEQFF.

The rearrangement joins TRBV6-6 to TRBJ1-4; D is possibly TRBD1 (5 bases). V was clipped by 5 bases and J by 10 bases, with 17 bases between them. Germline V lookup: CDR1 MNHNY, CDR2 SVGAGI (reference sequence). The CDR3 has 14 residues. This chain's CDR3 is CASSLSRLRGKLFF. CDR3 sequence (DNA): TGTGCCAGCAGTCTATCCCGACTGAGGGGAAAACTGTTTTTT.

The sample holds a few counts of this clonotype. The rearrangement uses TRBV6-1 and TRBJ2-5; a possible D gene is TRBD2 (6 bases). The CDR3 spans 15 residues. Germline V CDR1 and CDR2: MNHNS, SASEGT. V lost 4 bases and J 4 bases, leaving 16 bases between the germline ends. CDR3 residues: CASSVSPTEGETQYF. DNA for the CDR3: TGTGCCAGCAGTGTTTCTCCCACGGAGGGAGAGACCCAGTACTTC.

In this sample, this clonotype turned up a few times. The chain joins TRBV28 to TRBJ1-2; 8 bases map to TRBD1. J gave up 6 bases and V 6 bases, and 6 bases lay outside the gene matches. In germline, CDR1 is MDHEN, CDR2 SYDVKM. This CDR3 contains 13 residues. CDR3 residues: CASRLRGPDGYTF. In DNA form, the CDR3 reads TGTGCCAGCAGACTCAGGGGGCCCGATGGCTACACCTTC.

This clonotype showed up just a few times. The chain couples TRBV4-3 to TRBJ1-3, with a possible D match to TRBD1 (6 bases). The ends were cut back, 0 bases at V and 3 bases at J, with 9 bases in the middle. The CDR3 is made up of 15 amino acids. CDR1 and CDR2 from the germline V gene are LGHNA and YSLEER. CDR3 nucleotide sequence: TGCGCCAGCAGCCAAGATTTCAGGGGTGGAAACACCATATATTTT. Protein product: CASSQDFRGGNTIYF.

CDR3 region: CASSLRRDSFYGYTF. CDR3 sequence (DNA): TGTGCCAGCAGCTTGCGCCGGGACAGCTTCTATGGCTACACCTTC. The chain has TRBV5-5 and TRBJ1-2; 7 bases fit TRBD1. J lost 4 bases, V lost 1 base, and 7 bases had no gene match. Germline values: CDR1 SGHKS, CDR2 YYEKEE (reference sequence). The length of the CDR3 is 15 residues.